The text below deals with one T cell receptor beta chain. The antigen is not known. This specimen belongs to a study of cytomegalovirus exposure and HLA in healthy donors. The CDR3 consists of 15 residues. Trimming took 6 bases from V and 3 from J; bases not matched to a gene: 8. The germline gives CDR1 MNHNS, CDR2 SASEGT. The study, taken as a whole, reports: Most subjects had HLA-A and HLA-B alleles reportedly predicted accurately by TCR beta sequences.

The study ran its PCR with 60 Vbeta and 13 Jbeta primers. Profiled with immunoSEQ multiplex PCR; TCRdb holds only in-frame clones, not every one. The sample consists of 99,000 or so clones, around three quarters of them appearing once. The sequencing sample was made of PBMCs. The V gene is TRBV6-1, the J gene TRBJ1-5, with 7 bases lining up with TRBD1. This sequence was found in a male donor in good health and CMV-seropositive. CDR3 residues: CASRTGNTPNQPQHF. The CDR3 DNA reads as TGTGCCAGCAGGACAGGGAATACCCCCAATCAGCCCCAGCATTTT.